Given below is one T cell receptor beta chain in context. This entry comes from a study of blood T cell repertoires in COVID-19. Study context: Some COVID-19 samples were acute and others convalescent; all came from the United States, Italy and Spain.

The Seattle site enrolled patients during active infection and followed them longitudinally. Authors' analysis steps: Quantification of nucleated cells was approximated via reference gene primer amplification. TCRdb keeps only in-frame clones here, not all; method: immunoSEQ multiplex PCR. That table gives V, J and clone size, and the DNA gave D and trimming. The sample has approximately 460,000 clones, nearly 90% seen once. Germline V lookup: CDR1 SGHRS, CDR2 YFSETQ. After removal of 0 bases from V and 8 bases from J, the junction contained 8 bases not matched to a gene. This CDR3 is 15 amino acids long.

The rearrangement uses TRBV5-1 and TRBJ1-2, with 9 bases lining up with TRBD1. The source is a man between 18 and 29 years old with COVID-19, enrolled during active disease. Sequencing was carried out using peripheral blood. CDR3 bases: TGCGCCAGCAGCTTGGAGGCGGGGACAGGGAGCGGCTACACCTTC. This translates into CASSLEAGTGSGYTF.